A single sample gave rise to the 31 T cell receptor beta chains below, sequenced in a study of cytomegalovirus exposure and HLA in healthy donors. A multiplex PCR was run with 60 Vbeta primers and 13 Jbeta primers. Produced via immunoSEQ multiplex PCR; TCRdb's table is partial and in-frame only. The repertoire includes 140,000 or so clones, approximately 72% of them detected once, and under 7.5% sits in the top ten. The sample was PBMCs. These receptors were taken from a woman aged 55-69 years in good health and CMV-seronegative.

This clone has just a few counts. One end of the junction is discordant with germline, which a read error may explain. The J gene is TRBJ1-5, the V gene TRBV7-9; 7 positions agree with TRBD1. The CDR3 is made up of 15 amino acids. Germline lookup yields CDR1 SEHNR and CDR2 FQNEAQ (reference sequence). Here the CDR3 reads CSSSASGTAGQPQHF. CDR3 in DNA: TGTTCCAGCAGCGCCTCCGGGACAGCGGGTCAGCCCCAGCATTTT.

The chain recombines TRBV2 with TRBJ2-1; a possible D gene is TRBD1 (6 bases). Trimming removed 7 bases from V and 0 bases from J, with 10 bases in between. Germline V lookup: CDR1 SNHLY, CDR2 FYNNEI. The CDR3 runs 14 residues. The DNA for the CDR3 is TGTGCCAGCAAAGGGGACATCTCCTACAATGAGCAGTTCTTC. Translated, it gives CASKGDISYNEQFF.

The V gene is TRBV19, the J gene TRBJ1-4, with D perhaps TRBD1 (5 bases). Germline V gene sequence: CDR1 LNHDA, CDR2 SQIVND (reference sequence). This CDR3 is built from 15 residues. V dropped 4 bases and J dropped 2 bases, with 11 bases sitting between them. CDR3 sequence (DNA): TGTGCCAGTAGTACCGCAGGGTCGACTAATGAAAAACTGTTTTTT. Its translation is CASSTAGSTNEKLFF.

This clone was detected a few times. This sequence joins TRBV19 and TRBJ1-4; D is unclear. Deletions cut 6 bases from V and 8 bases from J, with 7 bases between. Germline V gives CDR1 LNHDA, CDR2 SQIVND (reference sequence). The CDR3 has 11 amino acids. CDR3 sequence (DNA): TGTGCCAGTAGACTGGAGGAAAAACTGTTTTTT. Its protein is CASRLEEKLFF.

The chain recombines TRBV7-9 with TRBJ2-5, with no clear D. The V end lost 7 bases, the J end lost 5 bases, and 8 bases lay between the germline ends. The CDR3 covers 11 residues. CDR1 is SEHNR and CDR2 is FQNEAQ in the germline V gene (reference sequence). As DNA, the CDR3 is TGTGCCAGCACCCTGAGTGAGACCCAGTACTTC. Its translation is CASTLSETQYF.

The chain has TRBV28 and TRBJ1-2; D possibly corresponds to TRBD1 (5 bases). The germline gives CDR1 MDHEN, CDR2 SYDVKM. The CDR3 consists of 13 residues. Trimming removed 3 bases from V and 3 bases from J, with 8 bases in between. The CDR3 sequence is CASSFGRDYGYTF. CDR3 nucleotides: TGTGCCAGCAGTTTTGGCAGGGACTATGGCTACACCTTC.

The chain recombines TRBV28 with TRBJ2-7, with 7 bases lining up with TRBD2. J was trimmed by 2 bases and V by 8 bases; bases with no gene match: 12. Germline V gene sequence: CDR1 MDHEN, CDR2 SYDVKM. This CDR3 spans 15 amino acids. The DNA of the CDR3 is TGTGCCAGCTGGGAGGGAGGGGTTGCAACCTACGAGCAGTACTTC. The encoded protein is CASWEGGVATYEQYF.

This clone was recorded a few times. V gene TRBV4-3 combines with J gene TRBJ1-4; the match to TRBD1 covers 7 bases. This CDR3 comprises 15 residues. CDR1 and CDR2 from the germline V gene are LGHNA and YSLEER. V trimming: 4 bases; J trimming: 5 bases; junction bases outside the gene matches: 7. The CDR3 sequence: CASSPEGGSNEKLFF. DNA of the CDR3: TGCGCCAGCAGCCCGGAAGGGGGCTCGAATGAAAAACTGTTTTTT.

This chain uses TRBV7-3 with TRBJ2-1, with 7 bases matching TRBD2. The CDR3 runs to 15 residues. The germline V gene has CDR1 SGHTA and CDR2 FQGTGA. After removal of 2 bases from V and 0 bases from J, the junction contained 1 base not matched to a gene. CDR3 DNA: TGTGCCAGCAGCTTAGCGGGGGACTCCTACAATGAGCAGTTCTTC. It codes for CASSLAGDSYNEQFF. Based on the CDR3 plus reference TRBV7-3 and TRBJ2-1, the full variable domain is GAGVSQTPSNKVTEKGKYVELRCDPISGHTALYWYRQSLGQGPEFLIYFQGTGAADDSGLPNDRFFAVRPEGSVSTLKIQRTERGDSAVYLCASSLAGDSYNEQFFGPGTRLTVL.

J is TRBJ1-2 and V is TRBV5-1; the D is unclear. Trimming removed 4 bases at V and 4 bases at J, with 8 bases between. The CDR3 sequence is 12 residues long. Germline V gene data show CDR1 as SGHRS and CDR2 as YFSETQ. Written as DNA, the CDR3 is TGCGCCAGCAGCATGGACGGCTATGGCTACACCTTC. This codes for CASSMDGYGYTF.

This chain joins TRBV6-1 and TRBJ2-7; 7 bases agree with TRBD2. V lost 7 bases and J lost 0; bases outside the gene matches: 6. CDR1 and CDR2 from the germline V gene are MNHNS and SASEGT. The CDR3 totals 14 residues. Written as DNA, the CDR3 is TGTGCCAGCAACGGGGGGACTCACTCCTACGAGCAGTACTTC. Translation: CASNGGTHSYEQYF.

The rearrangement uses TRBV4-1 and TRBJ1-1, with no clear D. V shed 0 bases and J shed 0 bases, with 11 bases lying between them. Germline assignment: CDR1 MGHRA and CDR2 YSYEKL. The CDR3 is 16 amino acids. This chain's CDR3 is CASSQEVRGMNTEAFF. The CDR3 nucleotides read TGCGCCAGCAGCCAAGAAGTGAGAGGGATGAACACTGAAGCTTTCTTT.

The CDR3 protein is CASSGIRAGGSKTQYF. DNA of the CDR3: TGTGCCAGCAGCGGGATCAGAGCAGGGGGCAGCAAGACCCAGTACTTC. The chain carries TRBV7-2 and TRBJ2-5, with 8 bases that match TRBD1. V shed 5 bases and J 6 bases; nucleotides not matched to a gene: 14. The CDR3 runs 16 residues. The germline V gene has CDR1 SGHTA and CDR2 FQGNSA.

The genes are TRBV25-1 and TRBJ2-5; possibly TRBD2 for D (5 bases). V was shortened by 2 bases and J by 3 bases, with 13 bases between the two germline ends. The CDR3 is 15 amino acids. Germline values: CDR1 MGHDK, CDR2 SYGVNS. The CDR3 DNA follows: TGTGCCAGCAGTGAACCCTCGAGGGCCAAAGAGACCCAGTACTTC. As protein: CASSEPSRAKETQYF.

The V and J genes are TRBV28 and TRBJ2-4; 9 positions match TRBD2. With 2 bases clipped from V and 6 bases from J, the junction kept 5 bases outside the gene matches. The CDR3 length is 15 residues. Germline V lookup: CDR1 MDHEN, CDR2 SYDVKM. For the CDR3, the DNA is TGTGCCAGCAGTTTAAATGCGGGAGGGGGAAACATTCAGTACTTC. Residues: CASSLNAGGGNIQYF.

The rearrangement joins TRBV7-3 to TRBJ2-3; the match to TRBD2 covers 10 bases. Unmatched junction bases numbered 10, after V lost 4 bases and J lost 3 bases. The germline gives CDR1 SGHTA, CDR2 FQGTGA. The CDR3 spans 17 residues. The CDR3 is CASSSTGSGGATDTQYF. The CDR3 DNA reads as TGTGCCAGCAGCTCCACTGGGAGCGGGGGGGCGACAGATACGCAGTATTTT.

This clone was detected only a few times. The chain carries TRBV5-1 and TRBJ2-7; the match to TRBD1 covers 11 bases. The V and J ends lost 3 bases and 7 bases, in that order; junction bases with no gene match: 12. CDR3 length equals 16 residues. The V gene's germline CDR1 is SGHRS and CDR2 YFSETQ. The CDR3 spells CASSWARDRGVGEQYF. CDR3 nucleotide sequence: TGCGCCAGCAGCTGGGCCCGGGACAGGGGGGTTGGTGAGCAGTACTTC.

V gene TRBV6-5 combines with J gene TRBJ1-4, with D unresolved. V lost 6 bases and J lost 8, with 13 bases in between. The germline V gene has CDR1 MNHEY and CDR2 SVGAGI. CDR3 length: 13 amino acids. CDR3 coding DNA: TGTGCCAGCAGCCGAACTCGCCGGGAAAAACTGTTTTTT. This gives the protein CASSRTRREKLFF.

The chain combines TRBV4-2 with TRBJ2-5; 9 bases fit TRBD2. V gave up 4 bases and J gave up 2 bases; unmatched junction bases: 8. This CDR3 has 16 residues. Germline loops: CDR1 LGHNA, CDR2 YNFKEQ. The CDR3 here is CASSPLLAGSQETQYF. The CDR3 coding sequence is TGTGCCAGCAGCCCGTTACTAGCGGGTTCACAAGAGACCCAGTACTTC.

V gene TRBV6-1 combines with J gene TRBJ1-6; 9 positions match TRBD1. Per germline, CDR1 MNHNS and CDR2 SASEGT. J gave up 10 bases and V 6 bases, and 7 bases lay outside the gene matches. CDR3 length: 14 residues. The CDR3 sequence: CASRQGATESPLHF. The CDR3 DNA sequence: TGTGCCAGCAGACAGGGGGCAACAGAGTCACCCCTCCACTTT.

This chain joins TRBV7-2 and TRBJ2-2; perhaps TRBD1 as D (6 bases). V was clipped by 8 bases and J by 2 bases, with 18 bases between them. CDR3 length equals 16 residues. Germline CDR1 SGHTA, CDR2 FQGNSA. CDR3 nucleotides: TGTGCCAGCGTATTAAGCGGACAGCCAAACACCGGGGAGCTGTTTTTT. Its translation: CASVLSGQPNTGELFF. Combining the CDR3 with reference TRBV7-2 and TRBJ2-2 gives the whole variable domain GAGVSQSPSNKVTEKGKDVELRCDPISGHTALYWYRQSLGQGLEFLIYFQGNSAPDKSGLPSDRFSAERTGGSVSTLTIQRTQQEDSAVYLCASVLSGQPNTGELFFGEGSRLTVL.

This clone was seen more than once but under ten times. The rearrangement joins TRBV6-1 to TRBJ2-7; TRBD1 is a possible D gene (5 bases). The V and J ends lost 6 bases and 1 base respectively, with 13 bases between them. The CDR3 is 14 residues long. The germline V gene encodes CDR1 MNHNS and CDR2 SASEGT. CDR3 bases: TGTGCCAGCAGAGGAGAAGGGGCTTCCTACGAGCAGTACTTC. Protein: CASRGEGASYEQYF.

There are a few counts of this clone. The rearrangement joins TRBV7-2 to TRBJ2-1, with TRBD2 matching over 11 bases. After removal of 6 bases from V and 15 bases from J, the junction contained 7 bases not matched to a gene. The CDR3 sequence is 12 residues long. Germline CDR1 reads SGHTA; CDR2 reads FQGNSA. CDR3 sequence: CASRQRLAGWFF. The CDR3 DNA reads as TGTGCCAGCAGGCAAAGACTAGCGGGGTGGTTCTTC.

This clone was counted a few times. This chain uses TRBV5-4 with TRBJ2-1; 9 bases match TRBD1. The trim removed 4 bases at V and 7 bases at J, leaving 12 bases unmatched. CDR1 is SGHNT and CDR2 is YYREEE in the germline V gene (reference sequence). The CDR3 covers 16 residues. The CDR3 DNA reads as TGTGCCAGCAGCCAAAGCTTGGGGACAGGGAGGAATGAGCAGTTCTTC. Residues: CASSQSLGTGRNEQFF.

This clone was observed a handful of times. The chain carries TRBV5-4 and TRBJ2-3; 7 nucleotides line up with TRBD1. The CDR3 is 17 residues long. The V gene's germline CDR1 is SGHNT and CDR2 YYREEE (reference sequence). With V trimmed by 1 base and J by 0 bases, 8 bases remained unmatched. The DNA of the CDR3 is TGTGCCAGCAGCTTGAGAGAGGGGGCCCCTAGCACAGATACGCAGTATTTT. It yields the protein CASSLREGAPSTDTQYF.

This chain's CDR3 is CASSPRTAPETQYF. The CDR3 DNA is TGTGCCAGCAGCCCCCGGACAGCGCCCGAGACCCAGTACTTC. The chain employs TRBV11-3 and TRBJ2-5; maybe TRBD1 (6 bases). This CDR3 is built from 14 residues. Trimming cost V 5 bases and J 5 bases, with 15 bases left between them. Germline V gene data show CDR1 as SGHNT and CDR2 as YENEEA.

This clone is a singleton in its sample. V and J are TRBV5-1 and TRBJ2-7; TRBD1 aligns across 7 bases. This CDR3 spans 14 amino acids. Trimming removed 4 bases from V and 3 bases from J; junction bases left unmatched: 7. The V gene's germline CDR1 is SGHRS and CDR2 YFSETQ. The chain's CDR3 is CASSETGSGYEQYF. CDR3 coding DNA: TGCGCCAGCAGCGAGACAGGGTCTGGCTACGAGCAGTACTTC.

In this sample, this clone turned up a few times. The chain recombines TRBV19 with TRBJ2-5, with 9 bases that match TRBD2. The CDR3 runs 16 residues. V lost 1 base, J lost 5 bases, and 8 bases stayed unmatched. The germline V gene has CDR1 LNHDA and CDR2 SQIVND (reference sequence). The DNA of the CDR3 is TGTGCCAGTAGTATAGGGTTGCGGGGGGGCCAGGAGACCCAGTACTTC. Translated: CASSIGLRGGQETQYF. Complete variable domain (other parts from reference TRBV19 and TRBJ2-5): DGGITQSPKYLFRKEGQNVTLSCEQNLNHDAMYWYRQDPGQGLRLIYYSQIVNDFQKGDIAEGYSVSREKKESFPLTVTSAQKNPTAFYLCASSIGLRGGQETQYFGPGTRLLVL.

This clone was recorded a few times. V is TRBV7-9 and J is TRBJ1-1; D ambiguous. The CDR3 has 14 residues. From germline, CDR1 is SEHNR and CDR2 FQNEAQ (reference sequence). V was pared by 2 bases and J by 4 bases, with 11 bases between. Here the CDR3 reads CASSLSVSGTEAFF. The CDR3 nucleotides are TGTGCCAGCAGCTTATCAGTGTCGGGCACTGAAGCTTTCTTT.

The chain is built from TRBV6-5 and TRBJ2-1, with D maybe TRBD2 (7 bases). This CDR3 has 15 amino acids. The V gene's germline CDR1 is MNHEY and CDR2 SVGAGI. Trimming left V 6 bases short and J 8 bases short, with 20 bases between. The CDR3: CASSPVWGGSYEQFF. CDR3 coding DNA: TGTGCCAGCAGCCCGGTATGGGGGGGCTCATATGAGCAGTTCTTC.

This clone has just a few counts. The V gene is TRBV5-6, the J gene TRBJ1-5; possible D gene TRBD1, 5 bases. The germline V gene has CDR1 SGHDT and CDR2 YYEEEE. This CDR3 region has 15 residues. V gave up 0 bases and J gave up 5 bases, with 12 bases separating them. CDR3 nucleotide sequence: TGTGCCAGCAGCTTGGCCAAGGGGAGGGATCAGCCCCAGCATTTT. Amino acids: CASSLAKGRDQPQHF.